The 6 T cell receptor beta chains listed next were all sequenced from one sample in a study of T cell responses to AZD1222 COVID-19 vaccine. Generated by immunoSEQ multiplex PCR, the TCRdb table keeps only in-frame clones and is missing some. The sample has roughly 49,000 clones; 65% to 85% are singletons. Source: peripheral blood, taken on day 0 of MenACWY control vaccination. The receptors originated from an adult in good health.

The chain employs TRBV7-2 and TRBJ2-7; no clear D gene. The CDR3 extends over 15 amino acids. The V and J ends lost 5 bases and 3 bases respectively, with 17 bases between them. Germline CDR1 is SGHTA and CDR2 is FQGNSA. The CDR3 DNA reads TGTGCCAGCAGCCAAGGCCCCGGACGGAACTACGAGCAGTACGTC. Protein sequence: CASSQGPGRNYEQYV.

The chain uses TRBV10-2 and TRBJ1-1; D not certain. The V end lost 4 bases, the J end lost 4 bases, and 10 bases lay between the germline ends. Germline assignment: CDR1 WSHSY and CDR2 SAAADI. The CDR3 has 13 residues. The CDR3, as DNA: TGCGCCAGCAGTGTCGGGGAGGCCACTGAAGCTTTCTTT. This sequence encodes CASSVGEATEAFF.

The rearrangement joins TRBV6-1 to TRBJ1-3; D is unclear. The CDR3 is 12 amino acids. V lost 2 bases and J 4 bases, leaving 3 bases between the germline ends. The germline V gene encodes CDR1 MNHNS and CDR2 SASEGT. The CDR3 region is CASSEPGNTIYF. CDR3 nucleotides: TGTGCCAGCAGTGAACCGGGAAACACCATATATTTT.

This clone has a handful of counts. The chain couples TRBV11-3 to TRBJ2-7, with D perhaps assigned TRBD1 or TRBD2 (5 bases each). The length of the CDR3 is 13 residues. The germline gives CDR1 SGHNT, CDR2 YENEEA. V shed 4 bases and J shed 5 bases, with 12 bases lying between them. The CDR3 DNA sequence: TGTGCCAGCAGCTACAGGACGGGAAACGAGCAGTACTTC. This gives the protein CASSYRTGNEQYF.

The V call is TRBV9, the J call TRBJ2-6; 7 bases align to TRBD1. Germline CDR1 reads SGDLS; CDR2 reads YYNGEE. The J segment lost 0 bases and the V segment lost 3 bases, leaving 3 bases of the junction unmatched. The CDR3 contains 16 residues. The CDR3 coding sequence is TGTGCCAGCAGCGGGGGACAGCACTCTGGGGCCAACGTCCTGACTTTC. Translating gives CASSGGQHSGANVLTF. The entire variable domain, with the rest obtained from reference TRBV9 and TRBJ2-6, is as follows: DSGVTQTPKHLITATGQRVTLRCSPRSGDLSVYWYQQSLDQGLQFLIQYYNGEERAKGNILERFSAQQFPDLHSELNLSSLELGDSALYFCASSGGQHSGANVLTFGAGSRLTVL.

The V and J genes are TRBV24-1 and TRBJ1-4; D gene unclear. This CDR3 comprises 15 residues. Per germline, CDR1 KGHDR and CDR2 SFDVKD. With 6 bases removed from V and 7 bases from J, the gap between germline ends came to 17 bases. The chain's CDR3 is CATSQSSGAGEKLFF. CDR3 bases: TGTGCCACCAGTCAAAGCTCAGGCGCAGGTGAAAAACTGTTTTTT.